Listed here are 25 T cell receptor beta chains from one sample, sequenced in a study of cytomegalovirus exposure and HLA in healthy donors. Primers: 60 Vbeta forward and 13 Jbeta reverse. The table came from immunoSEQ multiplex PCR; TCRdb's copy has only in-frame clones and leaves some out. The table lists around 140,000 clones, over 70% of them singletons. The specimen sequenced was PBMCs. These receptors originate from a middle-aged man in good health and CMV-seronegative.

The V and J genes are TRBV27 and TRBJ2-2, with 7 bases identical to TRBD1. Trimming at V came to 3 bases and at J to 5 bases, leaving 6 bases not matched to a gene. Per germline, CDR1 MNHEY and CDR2 SMNVEV (reference sequence). The CDR3 has 15 residues. The CDR3 region is CASSFSTGVTGELFF. The DNA for the CDR3 is TGTGCCAGCAGTTTCAGCACAGGGGTAACCGGGGAGCTGTTTTTT.

CDR3 in DNA: TGTGCCAGCAGCGTCGAGACTAGCGGGAGCACAGATACGCAGTATTTT. Residues: CASSVETSGSTDTQYF. This chain links TRBV11-2 with TRBJ2-3, with 10 nucleotides matching TRBD2. This CDR3 spans 16 amino acids. Germline values: CDR1 SGHAT, CDR2 FQNNGV. The trim removed 5 bases at V and 0 bases at J, leaving 5 bases unmatched.

The chain uses TRBV7-9 and TRBJ1-1; TRBD1 is a possible D gene (5 bases). The V end lost 3 bases, the J end lost 3 bases, and 14 bases lay between the germline ends. This CDR3 contains 15 residues. The germline V gene encodes CDR1 SEHNR and CDR2 FQNEAQ (reference sequence). CDR3 bases: TGTGCCAGCAGCTTGGGCGGGACGGGAGACACTGAAGCTTTCTTT. This translates into CASSLGGTGDTEAFF.

The J gene is TRBJ2-1, the V gene TRBV28; 8 bases agree with TRBD2. The CDR3 has 15 residues. The germline V gene encodes CDR1 MDHEN and CDR2 SYDVKM. With V trimmed by 6 bases and J by 7 bases, 11 bases remained unmatched. CDR3 DNA: TGTGCCAGCAGCTTTAGCGGGGTTGGATATAATGAGCAGTTCTTC. This encodes CASSFSGVGYNEQFF.

CDR3 sequence reads: CASGDRVGSNYGYTF. CDR3 nucleotides: TGCGCCAGCGGGGACAGGGTGGGATCTAACTATGGCTACACCTTC. This chain joins TRBV10-2 and TRBJ1-2; 9 bases map to TRBD1. CDR3 length equals 15 residues. V shed 8 bases, J shed 0 bases, and the junction held 7 bases outside the gene matches. Germline CDR1 and CDR2: WSHSY and SAAADI.

CDR3 nucleotides: TGTGCCAGCAGCCGATCTCTAGCGGGGGGAGCCAAAAACATTCAGTACTTC. Its protein product is CASSRSLAGGAKNIQYF. The chain is built from TRBV7-9 and TRBJ2-4; the match to TRBD2 covers 11 bases. CDR1 and CDR2 (germline): SEHNR, FQNEAQ (reference sequence). The CDR3 runs to 17 residues. With V trimmed by 5 bases and J by 0 bases, 6 bases remained unmatched.

The J gene is TRBJ1-2, the V gene TRBV27, with TRBD1 as a possible D gene (5 bases). The V end lost 4 bases, the J end lost 5 bases, and 8 bases lay between the germline ends. CDR1 and CDR2 (germline): MNHEY, SMNVEV (reference sequence). This CDR3 comprises 12 residues. The CDR3 nucleotides read TGTGCCAGCAGTTCCCAGGGTTATGGCTACACCTTC. This gives the protein CASSSQGYGYTF.

The CDR3 sequence: CASKGDRGSSGANVLTF. The CDR3 DNA reads as TGTGCCAGTAAGGGGGACAGGGGAAGCTCTGGGGCCAACGTCCTGACTTTC. This rearrangement joins TRBV19 to TRBJ2-6, with 10 positions matching TRBD1. This CDR3 is 17 amino acids long. The V gene's germline CDR1 is LNHDA and CDR2 SQIVND (reference sequence). The J segment lost 0 bases and the V segment lost 7 bases, leaving 6 bases of the junction unmatched.

The chain employs TRBV6-5 and TRBJ1-4, with D tentatively TRBD1 (5 bases). Between the trimmed V and J ends, which lost 6 bases and 0 bases, there was a span of 11 bases. From germline, CDR1 is MNHEY and CDR2 SVGAGI. The CDR3 is 15 residues long. The CDR3 DNA follows: TGTGCCAGCAGAACAGGAGATGCAACTAATGAAAAACTGTTTTTT. Protein sequence: CASRTGDATNEKLFF.

Comment on this clone: This sample also contains other DNA sequences that code for the same CDR3. V gene TRBV14 combines with J gene TRBJ1-6; the match to TRBD1 covers 7 bases. The germline V gene encodes CDR1 SGHDN and CDR2 FVKESK. Losses at the gene ends were 4 bases for V and 3 bases for J; bases not matched to a gene: 6. This CDR3 is 16 amino acids long. For the CDR3, the DNA is TGTGCCAGCAGCCCCACAGGGGCCAACTATAATTCACCCCTCCACTTT. Residues: CASSPTGANYNSPLHF. Supplemented by reference TRBV14 and TRBJ1-6, the full variable domain reads EAGVTQFPSHSVIEKGQTVTLRCDPISGHDNLYWYRRVMGKEIKFLLHFVKESKQDESGMPNNRFLAERTGGTYSTLKVQPAELEDSGVYFCASSPTGANYNSPLHFGNGTRLTVT.

The chain uses TRBV7-9 and TRBJ2-3, with 7 bases matching TRBD2. The germline V gene has CDR1 SEHNR and CDR2 FQNEAQ (reference sequence). J was trimmed by 6 bases and V by 5 bases; bases with no gene match: 17. This CDR3 is 17 amino acids long. The CDR3 loop reads CASSPGTTSRGNDTQYF. The CDR3 region has the DNA TGTGCCAGCAGCCCTGGGACTACCTCCCGGGGGAACGATACGCAGTATTTT.

The chain has TRBV7-2 and TRBJ2-3; D is possibly TRBD2 (7 bases). Trimming took 6 bases from V and 1 from J, leaving 14 bases between them. Germline lookup yields CDR1 SGHTA and CDR2 FQGNSA. The CDR3 covers 15 residues. The CDR3 DNA reads TGTGCCAGCAGTAAGGGGGGGTCTCGCACAGATACGCAGTATTTT. Its translation is CASSKGGSRTDTQYF.

This sequence joins TRBV7-2 and TRBJ2-1; a possible D gene is TRBD2 (5 bases). Germline-derived CDR1 and CDR2 are SGHTA and FQGNSA. This CDR3 comprises 13 residues. Deletions cut 3 bases from V and 8 bases from J, with 11 bases between. DNA for the CDR3: TGTGCCAGCAGCTTTCTCTTGGGAGATGAGCAGTTCTTC. Its protein is CASSFLLGDEQFF.

In DNA form, the CDR3 reads TGTGCCAGCAGTTACAACTACGGCGACTATGGCTACACCTTC. Translated: CASSYNYGDYGYTF. The rearrangement joins TRBV6-5 to TRBJ1-2; D unresolved. The CDR3 runs to 14 residues. V lost 2 bases and J lost 3, with 10 bases in between. Per the germline V gene, CDR1 is MNHEY and CDR2 is SVGAGI.

J is TRBJ2-3 and V is TRBV5-1; 8 bases fit TRBD1. Germline V gives CDR1 SGHRS, CDR2 YFSETQ. Trimming took 2 bases from V and 0 from J; bases not matched to a gene: 2. The CDR3 runs 15 residues. CDR3 in DNA: TGCGCCAGCAGCTTCCGGACAGGGAGCACAGATACGCAGTATTTT. Amino acid sequence: CASSFRTGSTDTQYF.

The chain carries TRBV9 and TRBJ2-7; D might be TRBD1 (7 bases). CDR3 length equals 17 residues. Looked up from germline, CDR1 is SGDLS and CDR2 is YYNGEE. V shed 0 bases and J shed 0 bases, with 16 bases lying between them. The CDR3 DNA reads TGTGCCAGCAGCGTAGGTTCCCAGGGGGGTACCTCCTACGAGCAGTACTTC. This sequence encodes CASSVGSQGGTSYEQYF.

This clone was seen a handful of times. V usage is TRBV6-6 and J usage is TRBJ1-1; D is undetermined. Trimming took 6 bases from V and 4 from J, leaving 6 bases between them. The CDR3 contains 11 residues. CDR1 and CDR2 (germline): MNHNY, SVGAGI (reference sequence). CDR3 sequence reads: CASSPLTEAFF. The CDR3 DNA reads as TGTGCCAGCAGCCCCCTCACTGAAGCTTTCTTT.

The chain uses TRBV5-1 and TRBJ2-7, with 9 bases matching TRBD1. The CDR3 contains 14 residues. The V and J ends lost 6 bases and 6 bases, in that order; junction bases with no gene match: 10. Germline-derived CDR1 and CDR2 are SGHRS and YFSETQ. The CDR3 sequence: CASTSAGQGAEQYF. CDR3 coding DNA: TGCGCCAGCACCTCTGCGGGACAGGGAGCCGAGCAGTACTTC. Variable domain in full (rest from reference TRBV5-1 and TRBJ2-7): KAGVTQTPRYLIKTRGQQVTLSCSPISGHRSVSWYQQTPGQGLQFLFEYFSETQRNKGNFPGRFSGRQFSNSRSEMNVSTLELGDSALYLCASTSAGQGAEQYFGPGTRLTVT.

V usage is TRBV19 and J usage is TRBJ1-1; 10 bases are shared with TRBD1. CDR1 is LNHDA and CDR2 is SQIVND in the germline V gene (reference sequence). This CDR3 has 15 amino acids. V lost 3 bases to trimming and J lost 4 bases; unmatched junction nucleotides: 5. Here the CDR3 DNA reads TGTGCCAGTAGTATTGGGACAGGGGAAGGCACTGAAGCTTTCTTT. Its protein product is CASSIGTGEGTEAFF.

V and J are TRBV7-3 and TRBJ2-2; 10 bases agree with TRBD1. Germline V lookup: CDR1 SGHTA, CDR2 FQGTGA. The CDR3 extends over 16 amino acids. V trimming: 5 bases; J trimming: 6 bases; junction bases outside the gene matches: 9. The DNA for the CDR3 is TGTGCCAGCAGCCCCCAGACAGGGGGCATTGCCGGGGAGCTGTTTTTT. It codes for CASSPQTGGIAGELFF.

The chain employs TRBV4-2 and TRBJ2-2, with D perhaps matching TRBD1 (5 bases). Looked up from germline, CDR1 is LGHNA and CDR2 is YNFKEQ. The CDR3 has 16 residues. Trimming removed 1 base at V and 6 bases at J, with 15 bases between. The CDR3 DNA sequence: TGTGCCAGCAGCCAAGGTGGGCAGGGTAACGCCGGGGAGCTGTTTTTT. Translating gives CASSQGGQGNAGELFF.

This chain connects TRBV19 to TRBJ1-6; D remains unclear. From germline, CDR1 is LNHDA and CDR2 SQIVND (reference sequence). V was trimmed by 5 bases and J by 7 bases, leaving 12 bases between them. CDR3 size: 14 residues. CDR3 bases: TGTGCCAGTAGTTTGCAGGAAACAAATTCACCCCTCCACTTT. Translation gives CASSLQETNSPLHF.

The gene calls are TRBV9 and TRBJ2-7; D gene unclear. Trimming took 0 bases from V and 0 from J, leaving 10 bases between them. Germline CDR1 SGDLS, CDR2 YYNGEE. CDR3 length equals 15 residues. CDR3 region: CASSVGAHTSYEQYF. The CDR3 nucleotides are TGTGCCAGCAGCGTAGGGGCCCACACCTCCTACGAGCAGTACTTC.

V is TRBV5-3 and J is TRBJ1-5; D possibly corresponds to TRBD1 (5 bases). TRBV5-3 is identified as an open reading frame with a role that is uncertain. V was pared by 9 bases and J by 0 bases, with 19 bases between. The CDR3 sequence is 16 residues long. This CDR3 reads CATLGGGSYSNQPQHF. DNA for the CDR3: TGTGCCACCCTCGGGGGAGGGTCCTATAGCAATCAGCCCCAGCATTTT.

The J gene is TRBJ2-3, the V gene TRBV7-2, with D tentatively TRBD2 (6 bases). Germline lookup yields CDR1 SGHTA and CDR2 FQGNSA. V was shortened by 7 bases and J by 0 bases, with 11 bases between the two germline ends. This CDR3 is 14 amino acids long. CDR3 protein: CASTPGTSTDTQYF. As DNA, the CDR3 is TGTGCCAGCACCCCTGGGACTAGCACAGATACGCAGTATTTT.